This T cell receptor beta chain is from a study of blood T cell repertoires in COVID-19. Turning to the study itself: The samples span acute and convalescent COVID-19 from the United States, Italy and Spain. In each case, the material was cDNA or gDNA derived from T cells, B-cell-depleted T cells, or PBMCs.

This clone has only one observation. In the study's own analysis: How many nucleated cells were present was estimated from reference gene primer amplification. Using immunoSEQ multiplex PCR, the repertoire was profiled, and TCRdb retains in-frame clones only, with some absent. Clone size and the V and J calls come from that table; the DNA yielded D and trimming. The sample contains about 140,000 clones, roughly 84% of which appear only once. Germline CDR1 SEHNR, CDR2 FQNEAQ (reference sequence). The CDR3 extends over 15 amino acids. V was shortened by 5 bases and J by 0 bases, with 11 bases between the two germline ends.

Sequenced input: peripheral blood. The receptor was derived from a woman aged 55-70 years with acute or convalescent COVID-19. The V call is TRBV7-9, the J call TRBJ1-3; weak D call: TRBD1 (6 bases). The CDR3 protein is CASSHRDNSGNTIYF. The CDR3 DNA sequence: TGTGCCAGCAGCCACCGGGACAACTCTGGAAACACCATATATTTT.